This T cell receptor beta chain was identified during a study of cytomegalovirus exposure and HLA in healthy donors (TCRdb year 2017). About the investigation overall: In an earlier analysis of roughly 590 of the donors, 250 to 350 Gb of sequence data and some 100 million unique TCR beta sequences from 150 million to 200 million T cells were reported. Because of strong linkage in the cohort, roughly five DR-DQ haplotypes were treated as single units for association and clustering. Across 398 genotyped donors of the cohort, an average of roughly 200,000 unique TCR beta nucleotide sequences per donor were sequenced, and 15% to 20% of those sequences were non-productive. Alongside the repertoire data, information on donor age, sex, ethnicity and CMV serostatus was compiled. The study combined high-throughput TCR immunosequencing, statistical association of individual TCRs with disease status, and machine learning to predict cytomegalovirus infection status. In an earlier analysis of roughly 580 of the donors, high-throughput TCR beta sequencing was used to judge whether each TCR beta V gene segment behaved as functional or pseudogenic. Besides the first cohort of roughly 700 subjects, a separate validation cohort made up of roughly 120 different subjects was used. Every repertoire in the discovery cohort had been generated on one and the same sequencing platform. In the later analysis, no new phenotypic data were used to find candidate immune exposures; instead, reliance was placed on TCR beta sequences and their occurrence across donors. Genome-wide SNP genotypes for about three fifths of the roughly 670 donors were used in a later genetic analysis, which treated that subset as a discovery cohort. An early release covering some 640 HLA-typed donors comprised about 300 gigabases of sequencing data and approximately 80 million unique TCR sequences. To study patterns of TCR occurrence, a later analysis re-analyzed previously published TCR beta repertoires from several hundred donors and added high-resolution HLA genotyping. The study aimed to test whether signatures of past pathogen exposure could be identified by cataloging public T cell receptors. The study used immunosequencing to profile the T cell repertoires of some 600 subjects and linked those repertoires to cytomegalovirus serostatus. HLA typing covered class I and class II loci at four-digit resolution. The number of typed donors differed by locus: roughly 620-640 for A, B, C, DRB1 and DQB1; about 520 for DQA1; 606 for DPA1; and approximately 450 for DPB1. Of the roughly 400 genotyped donors, around 81% fell in the genetic ancestry cluster associated with self-reported Caucasian donors.

The cohort consisted of 600 or so healthy bone marrow donors. At the time of sampling, every cohort member was nominally healthy, though immune exposures that went unrecorded were likely present. The donor tested CMV seropositive and was one of the 289 seropositive cohort members. Each donor provided a peripheral blood sample, and peripheral blood mononuclear cells were used for TCR beta sequencing. The Qiagen DNeasy Blood Extraction Kit was used to extract genomic DNA from the blood cell samples. This clone was seen a handful of times. The antigen this receptor binds is unknown. No per-base quality is available; no much larger clone lies one base away. The paper's findings and limits, for the study overall: The authors suggested that the approach could potentially be extended to other disease states and immunological phenotypes. When HLA alleles, especially DR and DQ, strongly co-occurred, TCR associations were difficult to assign to individual alleles. According to a later analysis, TCR association rates differed among HLA loci, with DRB1 alleles showing the most associated TCRs and HLA-C alleles showing the fewest. CMV serostatus was the only immune exposure information available for the cohort. Several of the top co-occurrence clusters appeared to be linked to parvovirus B19, influenza, CMV and Epstein-Barr virus, according to a later analysis. The sequencing pipeline was judged likely to have produced a cluster of highly shared sequence variants as a technical artifact. Compared with equally common non-associated chains, HLA-associated TCR beta chains in a later analysis were more clonally expanded and had lower generation probabilities. Because some donors lacked HLA typing at each locus, the association tests relied only on the typed subset. At a false discovery rate of 0.05, a later analysis linked under 20,000 TCR beta sequences to specific HLA alleles. In the study, approximately 160 TCR beta chains were listed as associated with cytomegalovirus. An earlier analysis of 587 of the donors showed that most TCR beta V segments appeared in productive rearrangements either about 87% or about 30% of the time, which broadly matched IMGT annotations. The presence/absence analyses assumed that sequencing depth was roughly uniform across donors, and that assumption may not be true. According to a later analysis, most CMV-associated TCR beta chains appeared to be HLA-restricted, and the HLA associations seemed to be driven largely by CMV exposure. Correlated functional status among segregating V segments might be attributable to linkage disequilibrium, but an unknown experimental factor could not be ruled out. In a later genetic analysis, a missense DCLRE1C variant was associated with V-gene and J-gene trimming of TCR beta chains, and the association was replicated in an independent cohort. Roughly 15 rarely observed V segments, including chromosome 9 orphons, were excluded from the earlier analysis of some 590 of the donors because counts were too low. Across donors, most TCR sequences were observed very rarely, whereas some public TCRs were present in many individuals. A further reported finding was that TCR beta sequences accurately predicted the HLA-A and HLA-B alleles for most subjects in the first cohort. A later genetic analysis reported fewer N-insertions in productive TCRs among donors in an Asian-associated ancestry cluster than the roughly 700-donor mean. In this cohort, only TCR beta chains were sequenced, and detectable features were limited by the absence of alpha or paired-chain data. Some IMGT-functional V segments, including TRBV6-2 and TRBV6-3, could not be distinguished by the 87-base-pair reads and were therefore excluded. In vitro tests confirmed that three of the cytomegalovirus-associated TCR beta chains recognize cytomegalovirus antigens. Cytomegalovirus status was reported to be diagnosed by the classifier with high specificity and sensitivity in both the original and validation cohorts.

The germline V gene gives CDR1 as MNHEY and CDR2 as SVGAGI. The CDR3 has 16 amino acids, counting the end cysteine and phenylalanine. Of all the DNA, just the CDR3 is kept, 48 bases in frame from base 1. Cut back by 2 bases and 3 bases, the V and J ends lie 16 bases apart. Library method: the immunoSEQ multiplex PCR assay. For the multiplex PCR, a mixture combining 60 forward primers for TCR Vbeta segments and 13 reverse primers for TCR Jbeta segments was used. The CDR3 region of rearranged TCR beta genes was amplified from genomic DNA with a multiplex PCR assay. The amplified TCR beta libraries were sequenced on the Illumina HiSeq System as 87-base-pair reads. Processing in the source paper ran as follows. A later analysis tallied around 80 million unique TCR beta chains across the 610 or so repertoires, and around 10 million of those chains were shared by two or more donors. Raw reads were error-corrected and collapsed into unique sequences with a nearest-neighbor algorithm that merged closely related sequences to remove PCR and sequencing errors. Alignment of CDR3 sequences to IMGT reference sequences was used to assign V, D and J gene segments. For a sequence to be retained, at least a six-nucleotide match to both a V gene segment and a J gene segment was required. A rearrangement counted as productive if the CDR3 had no stop codons and remained in frame with V and J, and every other rearrangement counted as non-productive. Following IMGT convention, CDR3 was defined as the stretch from the second conserved V-encoded cysteine to the conserved J-encoded phenylalanine. In an earlier analysis of just under 600 of the donors, sequences lacking an unambiguous match to a single V gene segment were excluded. An earlier analysis of a few hundred of the donors called V segments functional above 56.7% productive rearrangements and segregating when the between-donor standard deviation exceeded 5%. A statistical classification framework was developed to diagnose cytomegalovirus status using the catalog of TCR beta chain sequences. V and J gene assignment, in a later analysis, came from comparing TCR nucleotide sequences with IMGT/GENE-DB human TR gene sequences. The TCRdist pipeline was used in a later analysis to assign CDR3 sequences and most-parsimonious VDJ recombination scenarios. In a later analysis, every TCR beta chain was defined by the combination of its CDR3 amino acid sequence and its V-gene family, and reads without a unique V-gene family were dropped. As a way to deal with suspected cross-contamination and a sequencing artifact, a later analysis dropped over 550 nucleotide sequences that were highly shared and had low generation probability. In a later analysis, a clonal expansion index for each public chain was calculated from normalized within-repertoire ranks of inferred template counts. Generation probabilities in a later analysis came from a VDJ recombination model fitted to out-of-frame rearrangements, and those results were checked against IGoR. A later analysis scored TCR-TCR, TCR-HLA and TCR-CMV co-occurrence with hypergeometric tests, applying a repertoire-size bias correction to TCR pairs. To estimate false discovery rates, a later analysis permuted the HLA or CMV assignments 20 times. A later analysis grouped co-occurring TCRs with DBSCAN, adding TCRdist sequence similarity when clustering within HLA-allele-positive subsets. Repertoires with fewer than 30,000 or more than 120,000 public chains, plus five repertoires with anomalous nucleotide sharing, were excluded from co-occurrence clustering. Held by TCRdb, this immuneACCESS table contains in-frame sequences only and omits some clones. Under half of the omission traces to an unresolved V gene where checked; the cause of the rest is unknown. That table furnishes V, J and clone size, whereas the DNA furnished D and trimming. Here the sample has around 69,000 clones; approximately 67% occur a single time. The ten largest clones take up around 7.6% of the sample.

The sequencing sample was made of PBMCs. The sequence was obtained from a man aged 35-49 years in good health and CMV-seropositive. Recombination connected TRBV6-5 to TRBJ1-1, with the D gene not confidently named. In nucleotide form, the sequence is TGTGCCAGCAGTTACAAGGTCCTGCGGTGGGACACTGAAGCTTTCTTT. It encodes CASSYKVLRWDTEAFF.